The 7 T cell receptor beta chains below come from one sample, sequenced in a study of CD4 T cells in relation to SARS-CoV-2 and coronaviruses. CD4+ T cells from unexposed donors were obtained before the COVID-19 pandemic (2011-2018). The cells were cultured for about 10 days before CD4+ T cells were isolated. Antigens of these TCRs are unknown. Some clones are missing from TCRdb's copy, which holds only in-frame ones; the method was immunoSEQ multiplex PCR. This sample has roughly 30,000 clones, with roughly 78% found just once. The sequencing sample was made of CD4+ T cells from PBMCs, cultured in vitro. The receptors come from a human donor in good health.

This chain uses TRBV3-1 (or the pseudogene TRBV3-2) with TRBJ1-2; D remains unclear. CDR1 and CDR2 (germline): LGHDT, YNNKEL (reference sequence). The CDR3 consists of 13 residues. V was shortened by 4 bases and J by 6 bases, with 12 bases between the two germline ends. The CDR3 spells CASSPIELDGYTF. CDR3 nucleotide sequence: TGTGCCAGCAGCCCGATTGAGCTGGATGGCTACACCTTC.

This chain uses TRBV7-9 with TRBJ1-2; D is ambiguous. The V gene lost 5 bases and the J gene lost 2 bases, with 18 bases spanning the gap. Germline V CDR1 and CDR2: SEHNR, FQNEAQ (reference sequence). This CDR3 has 16 amino acids. Here the CDR3 reads CASSPARPGSNYGYTF. The CDR3 DNA is TGTGCCAGCAGCCCAGCCCGGCCCGGGAGCAACTATGGCTACACCTTC.

This clone has only a few counts. The chain couples TRBV6-5 to TRBJ2-7, with D hard to call. V lost 2 bases to trimming and J lost 6 bases, with 5 bases between them. Germline CDR1 is MNHEY and CDR2 is SVGAGI. The CDR3 covers 11 residues. The CDR3 coding sequence is TGTGCCAGCAGTTACACGGGCGAGCAGTACTTC. Its translation is CASSYTGEQYF.

The rearrangement uses TRBV19 and TRBJ2-5; no definite D call. CDR3 size: 13 residues. Trimming took off 3 bases at V and 2 bases at J, with 7 bases between the two ends. The V gene's germline CDR1 is LNHDA and CDR2 SQIVND (reference sequence). The CDR3 sequence is CASSIMWQETQYF. The CDR3 coding sequence is TGTGCCAGTAGTATCATGTGGCAAGAGACCCAGTACTTC.

The J gene is TRBJ1-1, the V gene TRBV5-1; 7 nucleotides match TRBD1. This CDR3 has 14 amino acids. CDR1 and CDR2 from the germline V gene are SGHRS and YFSETQ. V was pared by 4 bases and J by 0 bases, with 3 bases of the junction left unmatched. The CDR3 region is CASSPGQMNTEAFF. The CDR3 DNA sequence: TGCGCCAGCAGCCCGGGACAGATGAACACTGAAGCTTTCTTT.

This clone was found a few times. Its ends do not fully match the called genes, so a read error is possible. The genes are TRBV2 and TRBJ2-7, with D unclear. CDR1 SNHLY and CDR2 FYNNEI come from the germline V gene. The CDR3 contains 10 residues. The CDR3 coding sequence is TGTGCCAGCAGTGAATATTCCCCGACCTTC. This sequence encodes CASSEYSPTF.

This clone occurred a few times. V usage is TRBV5-1 and J usage is TRBJ2-2, with 9 bases identical to TRBD1. In germline, CDR1 is SGHRS, CDR2 YFSETQ. V shed 0 bases and J 7 bases; nucleotides not matched to a gene: 10. This CDR3 has 17 residues. The CDR3 protein is CASSLAGTGFSGGELFF. The CDR3 coding sequence is TGCGCCAGCAGCTTGGCCGGGACAGGGTTCTCGGGCGGGGAGCTGTTTTTT.